The next 21 T cell receptor beta chains were all read from a single sample in a study of shared clonotypes between healthy human individuals. Measured with immunoSEQ multiplex PCR; TCRdb has only the in-frame clones, and not every one. The top ten hold approximately 0.13% of the sample, which has 2 million to 2.5 million clones, about 94% seen once. Sequenced input: naive CD4+ T cells sorted from blood. Subset in this sample: CD45RA+ positively selected. The receptors come from a man younger than 30 in good health.

The chain recombines TRBV7-6 with TRBJ2-5, with TRBD1 identical over 11 bases. Germline V lookup: CDR1 SGHVS, CDR2 FNYEAQ. With 7 bases clipped from V and 4 bases from J, the junction kept 8 bases outside the gene matches. The CDR3 covers 15 residues. The CDR3 loop is CASTTGTGGGETQYF. As DNA, the CDR3 is TGTGCCAGCACCACCGGGACAGGGGGAGGAGAGACCCAGTACTTC.

The V call is TRBV5-4, the J call TRBJ2-5; TRBD2 aligns across 12 bases. The CDR3 covers 16 residues. J was trimmed by 0 bases and V by 4 bases; bases with no gene match: 4. Germline CDR1 is SGHNT and CDR2 is YYREEE (reference sequence). The CDR3 sequence is CASSRRLAGDQETQYF. The CDR3 coding sequence is TGTGCCAGCAGCCGTAGACTAGCGGGGGACCAAGAGACCCAGTACTTC.

This chain joins TRBV6-1 and TRBJ1-6, with D possibly TRBD1 on 5 matching bases. Germline CDR1 and CDR2: MNHNS and SASEGT. V lost 6 bases and J 10 bases, leaving 19 bases between the germline ends. This CDR3 contains 15 residues. In DNA, the CDR3 is TGTGCCAGCAGCCTCTCTTTAGGGGCCAGGTCACCCCTCCACTTT. Amino acids: CASSLSLGARSPLHF.

The chain recombines TRBV7-2 with TRBJ2-5; 9 bases align to TRBD1. Germline CDR1 reads SGHTA; CDR2 reads FQGNSA. The junction had 6 bases not matched to a gene; V was cut back by 5 bases and J by 5 bases. CDR3 length: 14 amino acids. The CDR3 here is CASSRDRAGETQYF. DNA for the CDR3: TGTGCCAGCAGCCGGGACAGGGCTGGGGAGACCCAGTACTTC.

The rearrangement joins TRBV18 to TRBJ1-2, with 12 bases that match TRBD1. The J segment lost 5 bases and the V segment lost 3 bases, leaving 13 bases of the junction unmatched. The CDR3 totals 18 residues. Per the germline V gene, CDR1 is KGHSH and CDR2 is LQKENI. This CDR3 is CASSPIPGTGGGFYGYTF. The DNA for the CDR3 is TGTGCCAGCTCACCTATACCCGGGACAGGGGGCGGCTTTTATGGCTACACCTTC.

This chain connects TRBV4-1 to TRBJ2-1, with 11 bases identical to TRBD2. Germline V gene lookup returns CDR1 MGHRA and CDR2 YSYEKL. The V gene end was trimmed by 0 bases and the J gene end by 10 bases; junction bases not matched to a gene: 5. CDR3 length equals 15 residues. Here the CDR3 DNA reads TGCGCCAGCAGCCAAGATCAACCTAGCGGGGGGGAGCAGTTCTTC. Amino acid sequence: CASSQDQPSGGEQFF.

The V call is TRBV18, the J call TRBJ1-5; D not resolved. Trimming shortened V by 2 bases and J by 0 bases, and 14 bases separated the two germline ends. The CDR3 sequence is 17 residues long. CDR1 and CDR2 from the germline V gene are KGHSH and LQKENI. CDR3 protein: CASSPTRTGPSNQPQHF. In DNA form, the CDR3 reads TGTGCCAGCTCACCAACCAGGACCGGCCCTAGCAATCAGCCCCAGCATTTT.

V usage is TRBV6-1 and J usage is TRBJ1-1, with D maybe TRBD1 (6 bases). V was shortened by 10 bases and J by 8 bases, with 14 bases between the two germline ends. The CDR3 spans 11 residues. Germline-derived CDR1 and CDR2 are MNHNS and SASEGT. The CDR3 protein is CATYLTGEAFF. The CDR3 DNA reads as TGTGCCACCTATCTTACAGGGGAAGCTTTCTTT.

The CDR3 spells CASSAQAGGSYEQYF. The CDR3 nucleotides read TGTGCCAGTAGTGCACAGGCGGGGGGATCCTACGAGCAGTACTTC. This chain joins TRBV19 and TRBJ2-7; 8 positions agree with TRBD2. J was trimmed by 1 base and V by 5 bases; bases with no gene match: 7. The CDR3 covers 15 residues. CDR1 and CDR2 from the germline V gene are LNHDA and SQIVND (reference sequence).

The chain links TRBV5-1 to TRBJ2-3; D may be TRBD1 (7 bases). Trimming pared 7 bases from V and 5 bases from J, leaving 17 bases between. Per the germline V gene, CDR1 is SGHRS and CDR2 is YFSETQ. The CDR3 is made up of 14 amino acids. CDR3 nucleotides: TGCGCCAGCTACCCAGGGGGGCGGGTAGATACGCAGTATTTT. Translated: CASYPGGRVDTQYF.

V gene TRBV5-4 combines with J gene TRBJ1-1; the D gene is possibly TRBD1 (5 bases). The CDR3 has 14 residues. Per the germline V gene, CDR1 is SGHNT and CDR2 is YYREEE (reference sequence). V was clipped by 3 bases and J by 4 bases, with 13 bases between them. The CDR3, as DNA: TGTGCCAGCAGCTCGATAGCGGGACCCACTGAAGCTTTCTTT. Protein sequence: CASSSIAGPTEAFF.

A remark on this clone: Other DNA variants within this sample encode the same CDR3. This sequence joins TRBV5-4 and TRBJ2-5; D remains unclear. CDR1 and CDR2 from the germline V gene are SGHNT and YYREEE (reference sequence). There are 15 residues in the CDR3. The V and J ends lost 0 bases and 1 base respectively, with 10 bases between them. The CDR3 spells CASSLAGRRQETQYF. CDR3 bases: TGTGCCAGCAGCTTGGCCGGAAGACGCCAAGAGACCCAGTACTTC.

The J gene is TRBJ2-2, the V gene TRBV10-3, with 7 bases matching TRBD1. The V and J ends lost 6 bases and 5 bases, in that order; junction bases with no gene match: 9. The CDR3 is 15 amino acids. Per germline, CDR1 ENHRY and CDR2 SYGVKD. This CDR3 reads CAIRQTGVGTGELFF. The CDR3 DNA follows: TGTGCCATCAGGCAAACAGGGGTGGGAACCGGGGAGCTGTTTTTT.

Points on this clone: Other DNA sequences in the sample encode the same CDR3. The rearrangement links TRBV6-1 to TRBJ1-5; 11 bases fit TRBD1. V dropped 5 bases and J dropped 3; count of bases not matched to a gene: 3. The CDR3 has 15 residues. Looked up from germline, CDR1 is MNHNS and CDR2 is SASEGT. The CDR3 nucleotides are TGTGCCAGCAGTCCGGACAGGGGGCCCAATCAGCCCCAGCATTTT. Encoded protein: CASSPDRGPNQPQHF.

The chain joins TRBV5-1 to TRBJ1-1, with D tentatively TRBD1 (5 bases). The germline V gene has CDR1 SGHRS and CDR2 YFSETQ. Trimming left V 2 bases short and J 3 bases short, with 20 bases between. This CDR3 is built from 17 residues. CDR3 coding DNA: TGCGCCAGCAGCTTAGGCGGCAGGGAAGGTTGGGACACTGAAGCTTTCTTT. This sequence encodes CASSLGGREGWDTEAFF. The full variable domain, rest sourced from reference TRBV5-1 and TRBJ1-1, is KAGVTQTPRYLIKTRGQQVTLSCSPISGHRSVSWYQQTPGQGLQFLFEYFSETQRNKGNFPGRFSGRQFSNSRSEMNVSTLELGDSALYLCASSLGGREGWDTEAFFGQGTRLTVV.

A single count supports this clone. The chain joins TRBV15 to TRBJ1-5; TRBD1 might be the D (5 bases). Trimming left V 5 bases short and J 3 bases short, with 20 bases between. This CDR3 is built from 17 residues. The germline gives CDR1 LNHNV, CDR2 YYDKDF (reference sequence). Here the CDR3 DNA reads TGTGCCACCAGCCCTTCTCCGGGGACTAACCTCAATCAGCCCCAGCATTTT. Amino acids: CATSPSPGTNLNQPQHF. The complete variable domain, with remaining parts taken from reference TRBV15 and TRBJ1-5, reads DAMVIQNPRYQVTQFGKPVTLSCSQTLNHNVMYWYQQKSSQAPKLLFHYYDKDFNNEADTPDNFQSRRPNTSFCFLDIRSPGLGDTAMYLCATSPSPGTNLNQPQHFGDGTRLSIL.

The sample holds one count of this clone. The V call is TRBV12-5, the J call TRBJ1-2; 7 bases map to TRBD1. This CDR3 spans 14 amino acids. Germline V lookup: CDR1 LGHNT, CDR2 FRNRAP. The junction had 6 bases not matched to a gene; V was cut back by 1 base and J by 7 bases. CDR3 sequence (DNA): TGTGCTAGTGGTTTGGGGGGGACAGTCTCTGGCTACACCTTC. Translated, it gives CASGLGGTVSGYTF.

The CDR3 DNA follows: TGTGCCAGCAGGAACAGGGTCGGGAACGAGCAGTACTTC. Amino acids: CASRNRVGNEQYF. The chain couples TRBV6-1 to TRBJ2-7; weak D call: TRBD1 (6 bases). CDR3 length: 13 amino acids. The germline V gene encodes CDR1 MNHNS and CDR2 SASEGT. Between the trimmed V and J ends, which lost 6 bases and 5 bases, there was a span of 14 bases.

The V call is TRBV7-6, the J call TRBJ2-1; a possible D gene is TRBD1 (5 bases). V was cut by 4 bases and J by 8 bases, with 15 bases left in between. Germline CDR1 and CDR2: SGHVS and FNYEAQ. CDR3 size: 14 residues. CDR3 loop: CASSSRVNGDEQFF. The CDR3 nucleotides read TGTGCCAGCAGCTCCAGGGTCAACGGCGATGAGCAGTTCTTC.

The table lists this clone with a count of one. V is TRBV29-1 and J is TRBJ1-2; possibly TRBD1 for D (5 bases). V lost 4 bases to trimming and J lost 3 bases, with 9 bases between them. This CDR3 has 12 residues. The germline CDR1 and CDR2 sequences are SQVTM and ANQGSEA. In DNA, the CDR3 is TGCAGCGTTGGCGGACATTACTATGGCTACACCTTC. Protein: CSVGGHYYGYTF.

The genes are TRBV2 and TRBJ1-4, with D tentatively TRBD1 (5 bases). The CDR3 covers 15 residues. CDR1 is SNHLY and CDR2 is FYNNEI in the germline V gene. Trimming left V 2 bases short and J 8 bases short, with 15 bases between. CDR3 region: CASSESARGREKLFF. The CDR3 DNA follows: TGTGCCAGCAGTGAAAGCGCGAGGGGACGAGAAAAACTGTTTTTT.